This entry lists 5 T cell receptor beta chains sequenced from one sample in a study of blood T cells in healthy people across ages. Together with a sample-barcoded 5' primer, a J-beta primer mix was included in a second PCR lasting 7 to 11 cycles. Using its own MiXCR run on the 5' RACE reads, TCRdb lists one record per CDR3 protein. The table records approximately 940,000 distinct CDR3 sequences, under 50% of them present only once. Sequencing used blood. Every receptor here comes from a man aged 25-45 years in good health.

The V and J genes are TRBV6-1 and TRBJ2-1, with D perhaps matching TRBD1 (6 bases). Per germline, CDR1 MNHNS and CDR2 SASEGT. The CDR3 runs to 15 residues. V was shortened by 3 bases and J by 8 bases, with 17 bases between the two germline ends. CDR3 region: CASSELAGVGDEQFF. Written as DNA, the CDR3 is TGTGCCAGCAGTGAGTTGGCAGGGGTGGGGGATGAGCAGTTCTTC.

CDR3 residues: CASSPGSGKNIQYF. In DNA form, the CDR3 reads TGTGCCAGCAGCCCAGGGTCGGGCAAAAACATTCAGTACTTC. The V call is TRBV6-5, the J call TRBJ2-4, with a tentative D call TRBD1 (5 bases). Germline V lookup: CDR1 MNHEY, CDR2 SVGAGI. Trimming cost V 6 bases and J 3 bases, with 12 bases left between them. The CDR3 has 14 residues.

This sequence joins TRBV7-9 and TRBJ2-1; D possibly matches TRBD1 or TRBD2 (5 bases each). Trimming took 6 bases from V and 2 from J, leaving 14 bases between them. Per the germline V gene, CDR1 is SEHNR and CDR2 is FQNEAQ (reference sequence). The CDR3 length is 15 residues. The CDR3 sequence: CASSLQEAAYNEQFF. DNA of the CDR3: TGTGCCAGCAGTTTACAGGAGGCGGCCTACAATGAGCAGTTCTTC.

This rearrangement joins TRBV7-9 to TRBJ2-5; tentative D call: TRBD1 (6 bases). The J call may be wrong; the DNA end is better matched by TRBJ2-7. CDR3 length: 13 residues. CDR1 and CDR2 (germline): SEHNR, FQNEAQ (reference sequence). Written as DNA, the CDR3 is TGTGCCAGCAGCTCACAGGGTAACTACGAGCAGTACTTC. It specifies CASSSQGNYEQYF.

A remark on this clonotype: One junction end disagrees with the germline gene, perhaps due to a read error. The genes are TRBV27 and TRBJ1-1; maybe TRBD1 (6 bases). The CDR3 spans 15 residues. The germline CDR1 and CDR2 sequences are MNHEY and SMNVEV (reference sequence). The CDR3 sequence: CAGSLGQGLNTEAFF. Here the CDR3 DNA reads TGTGCCGGCAGTTTAGGCCAGGGGCTGAACACTGAAGCTTTCTTT.